The next 22 T cell receptor beta chains were all read from a single sample in a study of CD8 T cells in ankylosing spondylitis. General study points: It appeared that ankylosing spondylitis blood was characterized by a TCR beta motif of roughly 8 highly homologous variants.

No antigen is known for these receptors. TCRdb re-derived calls from the 5' RACE reads in MiXCR, one entry per CDR3 protein. The data hold 350,000 to 450,000 distinct CDR3 sequences, with approximately 26% observed a single time. The sample was blood, either unsorted or a sorted T cell fraction (not recorded which). These receptors were obtained from a male donor with ankylosing spondylitis.

The V gene is TRBV12-3 or TRBV12-4, the J gene TRBJ1-4, with D tentatively TRBD1 (6 bases). Trimming cost V 3 bases and J 7 bases, with 21 bases left between them. This CDR3 is built from 17 residues. The DNA for the CDR3 is TGTGCCAGCAGTTTTGAATTCTTACCACAGGGAGGTGAAAAACTGTTTTTT. Translated: CASSFEFLPQGGEKLFF.

The V call is TRBV11-2, the J call TRBJ2-3; TRBD2 might be the D (6 bases). In germline, CDR1 is SGHAT, CDR2 FQNNGV. This CDR3 contains 16 residues. Trimming removed 5 bases from V and 9 bases from J, with 24 bases in between. The CDR3 nucleotides are TGTGCCAGCAGCCCGGGGACTCCCTCCCTGGCGGAGACGCAGTATTTT. Encoded protein: CASSPGTPSLAETQYF.

V is TRBV27 and J is TRBJ1-1, with D unresolved. Trimming shortened V by 5 bases and J by 2 bases, and 9 bases separated the two germline ends. The CDR3 is made up of 13 amino acids. Germline V lookup: CDR1 MNHEY, CDR2 SMNVEV (reference sequence). The CDR3 reads CASSMRANTEAFF. The DNA of the CDR3 is TGTGCCAGCAGTATGAGGGCCAACACTGAAGCTTTCTTT.

This clonotype has a handful of counts. The chain employs TRBV20-1 and TRBJ2-3, with a weak D call TRBD2 (5 bases). Germline-derived CDR1 and CDR2 are DFQATT and SNEGSKA (reference sequence). This CDR3 comprises 13 residues. The ends were cut back, 7 bases at V and 0 bases at J, with 11 bases in the middle. This CDR3 reads CSVGLVSTDTQYF. CDR3 bases: TGCAGTGTCGGACTCGTAAGCACAGATACGCAGTATTTT.

The rearrangement links TRBV3-1 to TRBJ1-1, with a weak D call TRBD1 (6 bases). Germline values: CDR1 LGHDT, CDR2 YNNKEL (reference sequence). This CDR3 has 14 amino acids. The germline V and J ends were trimmed by 0 bases and 6 bases, with 11 bases remaining between them. This chain's CDR3 is CASSQERGRSEAFF. CDR3 bases: TGTGCCAGCAGCCAAGAGAGGGGGAGGTCTGAAGCTTTCTTT.

J is TRBJ2-7 and V is TRBV7-2, with 9 positions matching TRBD1. The V segment lost 6 bases and the J segment 4 bases; nucleotides outside the gene matches: 10. The CDR3 totals 15 residues. Germline V lookup: CDR1 SGHTA, CDR2 FQGNSA. CDR3 DNA sequence: TGTGCCAGCAGATCAGACCGGGACAGGGTTTACGAGCAGTACTTC. Encoded protein: CASRSDRDRVYEQYF.

This clonotype was recorded a few times. This sequence joins TRBV7-9 and TRBJ1-6; no definite D call. CDR1 and CDR2 from the germline V gene are SEHNR and FQNEAQ (reference sequence). This CDR3 has 15 residues. The V gene lost 5 bases and the J gene lost 4 bases, with 12 bases spanning the gap. CDR3 protein: CASSEVDYYNSPLHF. The CDR3 nucleotides read TGTGCCAGCAGCGAGGTGGATTATTATAATTCACCCCTCCACTTT.

This clonotype occurred a few times. The CDR3 DNA reads as TGTGCCAGCTCACCACCGACAGGGGGAAGGACTGAAGCTTTCTTT. Translation: CASSPPTGGRTEAFF. The chain carries TRBV18 and TRBJ1-1, with 9 bases identical to TRBD1. V was pared by 0 bases and J by 5 bases, with 4 bases of the junction left unmatched. Germline V CDR1 and CDR2: KGHSH, LQKENI. The CDR3 contains 15 residues. Together with reference TRBV18 and TRBJ1-1, the CDR3 gives the full variable domain: NAGVMQNPRHLVRRRGQEARLRCSPMKGHSHVYWYRQLPEEGLKFMVYLQKENIIDESGMPKERFSAEFPKEGPSILRIQQVVRGDSAAYFCASSPPTGGRTEAFFGQGTRLTVV.

The chain couples TRBV3-1 to TRBJ1-6; D unresolved. The CDR3 has 17 residues. CDR1 is LGHDT and CDR2 is YNNKEL in the germline V gene (reference sequence). The V end lost 0 bases, the J end lost 0 bases, and 9 bases lay between the germline ends. The CDR3 region is CASSQEGRDSYNSPLHF. CDR3 bases: TGTGCCAGCAGCCAAGAAGGGAGGGACTCCTATAATTCACCCCTCCACTTT.

This clonotype was counted only a few times. V is TRBV7-8 and J is TRBJ2-3; a weak D match, TRBD1 (5 bases). CDR3 size: 16 residues. CDR1 is SGHVS, CDR2 FQNEAQ, per germline. Trimming removed 2 bases at V and 0 bases at J, with 12 bases between. For the CDR3, the DNA is TGTGCCAGCAGCTTATTTCGACAGACTAGCACAGATACGCAGTATTTT. It is translated as CASSLFRQTSTDTQYF.

V and J are TRBV20-1 and TRBJ2-2; 8 bases are a match to TRBD2. The CDR3 covers 16 residues. J was trimmed by 7 bases and V by 6 bases; bases with no gene match: 16. Germline-derived CDR1 and CDR2 are DFQATT and SNEGSKA (reference sequence). CDR3 loop: CSALVRSGRWNGELFF. CDR3 coding DNA: TGCAGTGCCCTGGTTAGGAGCGGGAGATGGAACGGGGAGCTGTTTTTT.

The rearrangement joins TRBV7-2 to TRBJ2-7, with D perhaps matching TRBD2 (5 bases). The CDR3 has 15 amino acids. CDR1 and CDR2 (germline): SGHTA, FQGNSA. Trimming removed 5 bases at V and 6 bases at J, with 20 bases between. The CDR3 sequence is CASSPRAGVSLEQYF. The CDR3 DNA reads as TGTGCCAGCAGCCCTCGCGCCGGGGTTTCCCTCGAGCAGTACTTC.

This clonotype came up a few times. This sequence joins TRBV3-1 and TRBJ1-1; D perhaps matches TRBD1 (5 bases). Germline V CDR1 and CDR2: LGHDT, YNNKEL (reference sequence). This CDR3 has 16 amino acids. The V end lost 1 base, the J end lost 5 bases, and 17 bases lay between the germline ends. The chain's CDR3 is CASSQGNAGGGTEAFF. As DNA, the CDR3 is TGTGCCAGCAGCCAAGGTAATGCCGGTGGGGGGACTGAAGCTTTCTTT.

The V call is TRBV5-1, the J call TRBJ2-3, with 7 bases that match TRBD2. The V gene's germline CDR1 is SGHRS and CDR2 YFSETQ. The CDR3 totals 16 residues. The V gene end was trimmed by 4 bases and the J gene end by 2 bases; junction bases not matched to a gene: 10. The CDR3 nucleotides read TGCGCCAGCAGCCTTATCGGACTAGTCCTCACAGATACGCAGTATTTT. It specifies CASSLIGLVLTDTQYF.

The chain couples TRBV6-2 or TRBV6-3 to TRBJ1-5; D may be TRBD1 (6 bases). Trimming stripped 6 bases from V and 6 bases from J, with 15 bases between. The CDR3 sequence is 14 residues long. Germline CDR1 MNHEY, CDR2 SVGEGT. CDR3 sequence (DNA): TGTGCCAGCAGCTCCAGGGAAGGGGGTCAGCCCCAGCATTTT. This codes for CASSSREGGQPQHF.

This clonotype came up once. This chain connects TRBV27 to TRBJ1-5; TRBD1 matches 7 bases. The germline gives CDR1 MNHEY, CDR2 SMNVEV (reference sequence). The CDR3 extends over 15 amino acids. V trimming: 3 bases; J trimming: 5 bases; junction bases outside the gene matches: 7. The CDR3 nucleotides are TGTGCCAGCAGTTTTGCAGGGGGGGGGGATCAGCCCCAGCATTTT. Its protein is CASSFAGGGDQPQHF.

The chain carries TRBV18 and TRBJ1-2, with TRBD1 identical over 9 bases. The J segment lost 5 bases and the V segment lost 4 bases, leaving 5 bases of the junction unmatched. The CDR3 has 14 amino acids. Looked up from germline, CDR1 is KGHSH and CDR2 is LQKENI. This chain's CDR3 is CASSLPTGGYGYTF. Here the CDR3 DNA reads TGTGCCAGCTCACTACCGACAGGGGGATATGGCTACACCTTC.

The rearrangement joins TRBV12-3 or TRBV12-4 to TRBJ2-1; D call uncertain. The CDR3 is 13 residues long. V lost 7 bases and J 7 bases, leaving 14 bases between the germline ends. CDR3 sequence (DNA): TGTGCCAGCATCCTACCTATGGGGAATGAGCAGTTCTTC. Protein product: CASILPMGNEQFF.

The chain has TRBV11-2 and TRBJ1-6; D may be TRBD1 (6 bases). The length of the CDR3 is 13 residues. Germline assignment: CDR1 SGHAT and CDR2 FQNNGV. The V and J ends lost 6 bases and 12 bases respectively, with 15 bases between them. The chain's CDR3 is CASRRVGGGPLHF. The CDR3 DNA is TGTGCCAGCAGGAGGGTGGGAGGGGGACCCCTCCACTTT.

In this sample, this clonotype turned up once. The chain carries TRBV20-1 and TRBJ2-5; D may be TRBD1 (6 bases). V was pared by 6 bases and J by 0 bases, with 14 bases between. CDR3 size: 14 residues. Per the germline V gene, CDR1 is DFQATT and CDR2 is SNEGSKA (reference sequence). As DNA, the CDR3 is TGCAGTGCGATCGGACAGCCTGACCAAGAGACCCAGTACTTC. It specifies CSAIGQPDQETQYF.

The CDR3 loop is CSARSPPGEKLFF. CDR3 bases: TGCAGTGCTAGATCGCCTCCTGGTGAAAAACTGTTTTTT. The chain is built from TRBV20-1 and TRBJ1-4, with D hard to call. Germline assignment: CDR1 DFQATT and CDR2 SNEGSKA (reference sequence). This CDR3 has 13 amino acids. V gave up 2 bases and J gave up 7 bases, with 11 bases separating them.

The sample holds a few counts of this clonotype. The gene calls are TRBV7-2 and TRBJ2-2; tentative D call: TRBD1 (7 bases). The CDR3 loop spans 16 amino acids. CDR1 is SGHTA and CDR2 is FQGNSA in the germline V gene. V lost 1 base, J lost 6 bases, and 15 bases lay in between. CDR3 protein: CASSLVFDREAGELFF. CDR3 coding DNA: TGTGCCAGCAGCTTAGTTTTCGACAGGGAGGCCGGGGAGCTGTTTTTT.